This T cell receptor (beta chain) was sequenced during a study of T cells after yellow fever vaccination. As for the study in general: With SMART-Seq v4 Ultra Low Input, the fractions containing low cell numbers were prepared.

Study observations and caveats: Abundant clonotypes from the bulk population could get into FACS-sorted repertoires as contaminants.

This clonotype was seen a handful of times. Antigen unknown. TCRdb reprocessed the 5' RACE reads with MiXCR, giving one entry per CDR3 protein. The repertoire holds some 400,000 distinct CDR3 sequences, with approximately 6% as singletons. This sequence originates from a young man who received the YFV17D yellow fever vaccine. The source was PBMCs, collected 5 days after the yellow fever booster vaccination.

The chain's CDR3 is CASSLRDRHEQYF. The CDR3 DNA reads TGTGCCAGCAGCTTGAGGGATCGGCACGAGCAGTACTTC. The V call is TRBV7-2, the J call TRBJ2-7; weak D call: TRBD2 (5 bases). The V and J ends lost 3 bases and 5 bases respectively, with 11 bases between them. CDR1 is SGHTA, CDR2 FQGNSA, per germline. The CDR3 has 13 residues.